The 9 T cell receptor beta chains below were found in one sample sequenced in a study of molecular identifiers for immune sequencing clone quantification (dated by TCRdb to about 2018). The library came from PCR. These reads were obtained on an Illumina HiSeq 4000. The public reads were quality trimmed at Q25 with fastp and then assembled into clones with MiXCR by TCRdb, keeping productive beta chains. Identical CDR3 proteins give one entry, which carries the most common genes and DNA. The sample profile shows more than 250,000 distinct CDR3 sequences; over 20% of them were found once. The ten biggest clones cover about 0.81% of the sample. Sequencing used naive CD8+ T cells from blood, with Jurkat cell RNA spiked in. The label giving this sample's cell subset or site can be read as: FACS-sorted CD8+CD4-CCR7+CD45RA+ naive T cells. The origin of the receptors is a human donor in good health. Some libraries in this study had Jurkat cell RNA spiked in.

This clonotype was seen ten or more times. The V call is TRBV9, the J call TRBJ2-1, with 10 bases fitting TRBD2. The CDR3 is 15 residues long. Germline lookup yields CDR1 SGDLS and CDR2 YYNGEE. Germline trimming cut 1 base from V and 7 bases from J; bases unmatched to any gene: 5. The CDR3 spells CASSVLAGDGNEQFF. CDR3 sequence (DNA): TGTGCCAGCAGCGTACTAGCGGGAGATGGTAATGAGCAGTTCTTC.

The V and J genes are TRBV12-3 or TRBV12-4 and TRBJ1-1; no clear D gene. The CDR3 runs 15 residues. V was pared by 7 bases and J by 4 bases, with 19 bases between. CDR3 in amino acids: CASIEKDSPTTEAFF. The CDR3 coding sequence is TGTGCCAGCATTGAGAAGGACTCCCCGACCACTGAAGCTTTCTTT.

Note on this clonotype: A much larger clone sits a single nucleotide away, making a read error possible. The chain is built from TRBV7-9 and TRBJ2-7; weak D call: TRBD1 (6 bases). V lost 3 bases to trimming and J lost 9 bases, with 12 bases between them. CDR3 length: 12 amino acids. Germline CDR1 reads SEHNR; CDR2 reads FQNEAQ (reference sequence). CDR3: CASSLGTTVQYF. The CDR3 coding sequence is TGTGCCAGCAGCTTGGGGACAACCGTGCAGTACTTC.

This clonotype was recorded many times. This chain links TRBV5-6 with TRBJ1-2, with a tentative D call TRBD1 (5 bases). CDR1 is SGHDT and CDR2 is YYEEEE in the germline V gene. V was trimmed by 1 base and J by 4 bases, leaving 11 bases between them. The CDR3 extends over 14 amino acids. The CDR3 loop is CASSLQGQSYGYTF. Here the CDR3 DNA reads TGTGCCAGCAGCTTGCAGGGCCAGTCCTATGGCTACACCTTC.

In its sample, this clonotype was seen many times. The V gene is TRBV7-9, the J gene TRBJ2-5; TRBD2 agrees at 7 bases. This CDR3 contains 14 residues. With V trimmed by 5 bases and J by 4 bases, 7 bases remained unmatched. Germline V lookup: CDR1 SEHNR, CDR2 FQNEAQ (reference sequence). The CDR3 sequence is CASSRGGGVETQYF. The DNA for the CDR3 is TGTGCCAGCAGCCGCGGCGGGGGTGTAGAGACCCAGTACTTC.

This clonotype was observed at least ten times. This CDR3 is CASSQDFQYGANVLTF. In DNA, the CDR3 is TGCGCCAGCAGCCAAGACTTTCAGTACGGGGCCAACGTCCTGACTTTC. V gene TRBV4-1 combines with J gene TRBJ2-6; unclear D gene. V was shortened by 0 bases and J by 4 bases, with 10 bases between the two germline ends. Per germline, CDR1 MGHRA and CDR2 YSYEKL. The CDR3 has 16 amino acids.

This clonotype has at least ten counts. This CDR3 is CSVLLDTGEAFF. CDR3 DNA: TGCAGCGTCCTACTTGACACAGGTGAAGCTTTCTTT. The chain has TRBV29-1 and TRBJ1-1; TRBD1 might be the D (5 bases). Between the trimmed V and J ends, which lost 6 bases and 7 bases, there was a span of 15 bases. Germline values: CDR1 SQVTM, CDR2 ANQGSEA. The CDR3 spans 12 residues.

Many counts were recorded for this clonotype. This chain joins TRBV6-2 or TRBV6-3 and TRBJ1-5; tentative D call: TRBD1 (5 bases). V was cut by 4 bases and J by 7 bases, with 11 bases left in between. This CDR3 contains 13 residues. Per the germline V gene, CDR1 is MNHEY and CDR2 is SVGEGT. CDR3 nucleotides: TGTGCCAGCAGTTGGGGGTTCGGACAGCCCCAGCATTTT. Translating gives CASSWGFGQPQHF.

Ten or more counts support this clonotype. The chain combines TRBV24-1 with TRBJ2-1, with TRBD1 matching 7 bases. Germline lookup yields CDR1 KGHDR and CDR2 SFDVKD. The CDR3 runs 13 residues. V was pared by 7 bases and J by 9 bases, with 8 bases of the junction left unmatched. The CDR3 loop is CATRKTGNGEQFF. CDR3 coding DNA: TGTGCCACCAGAAAGACAGGGAATGGTGAGCAGTTCTTC.